This T cell receptor (beta chain) was identified in a study of blood T cell repertoires in COVID-19. At the level of the study: From the United States, Italy and Spain came samples of acute and convalescent COVID-19. The analysed material was cDNA or gDNA that came from T cells, B-cell-depleted T cells, or PBMCs.

Assay: immunoSEQ multiplex PCR; the TCRdb copy retains only in-frame clones and omits some. The sample shows around 250,000 clones, 85% to 90% of them seen only once. The V segment lost 8 bases and the J segment 0 bases; nucleotides outside the gene matches: 3. The CDR3 is 13 residues long. CDR1 and CDR2 from the germline V gene are KGHSH and LQKENI. Participant age was roughly 18 to 95 years, and participants resided in 25 or so US areas. Participants reported their clinical history, and cohort assignment relied on those reports. This clonotype was obtained from a man aged 18 to 29 who had recovered from COVID-19. The gene calls are TRBV18 and TRBJ2-5, with 7 positions matching TRBD1. The source material was PBMCs or T cells enriched from blood (not recorded which). The CDR3 DNA reads as TGTGCCAGCGAGGGACAGAACCAAGAGACCCAGTACTTC. Translating gives CASEGQNQETQYF.